This T cell receptor beta chain emerged from a study of vaccination and CD4 T cells after COVID-19. Study-wide context: Overlapping spike peptides served as the stimulus for the cells. These peptides came from SARS-CoV-2 and from the common cold coronaviruses HCoV-NL63, HCoV-OC43 and HCoV-229E.

In regard to this clonotype: No antigen is known for it.

Germline V gene lookup returns CDR1 SGHAT and CDR2 FQNNGV. This CDR3 has 12 amino acids. V shed 5 bases and J shed 6 bases, with 7 bases lying between them. Treatment specified: roughly ten-day PBMC culture with coronavirus spike peptide pools or control peptides (ViraFEST assay). With the Oncomine TCR Beta short-read assay, DNA from cultured CD4+ T cells was sequenced. TCRdb redid the calling of the PCR reads with MiXCR, one entry per CDR3 protein. Of 20,000 to 25,000 distinct CDR3 sequences listed, approximately 61% were seen once; the top ten hold 3.5% to 4.5%. The rearrangement joins TRBV11-2 to TRBJ2-2; D not resolved. The sequencing sample was made of CD4+ T cells from blood, cultured in vitro. This clonotype was sampled from a human donor who had recovered from COVID-19. The CDR3: CASSPLAGELFF. The CDR3 nucleotides read TGTGCCAGCAGCCCCCTTGCCGGGGAGCTGTTTTTT.